The clone carrying this T cell receptor beta chain was detected only once. Its matching antigen is unknown. Trimming took 3 bases from V and 1 from J; bases not matched to a gene: 2. The V gene's germline CDR1 is LGHNA and CDR2 YSLEER. The CDR3 totals 14 residues. The PCR used 60 Vbeta and 13 Jbeta primers. Method: immunoSEQ multiplex PCR; TCRdb's copy keeps in-frame clones and lacks some. The sample shows 150,000 to 200,000 clones, 80% of them seen only once. The sample comes from a study of cytomegalovirus exposure and HLA in healthy donors. Whole-study results and caveats: Relative to the approximately 700-donor mean, N-insertions were reportedly fewer in an Asian-associated ancestry cluster in a later analysis.

The chain has TRBV4-3 and TRBJ2-5; 7 bases map to TRBD1. Sequenced input: PBMCs. This clonotype originated in a woman in her 30s in good health and CMV-seronegative. The CDR3: CASSQTGFQETQYF. In DNA, the CDR3 is TGCGCCAGCAGCCAGACAGGGTTCCAAGAGACCCAGTACTTC.